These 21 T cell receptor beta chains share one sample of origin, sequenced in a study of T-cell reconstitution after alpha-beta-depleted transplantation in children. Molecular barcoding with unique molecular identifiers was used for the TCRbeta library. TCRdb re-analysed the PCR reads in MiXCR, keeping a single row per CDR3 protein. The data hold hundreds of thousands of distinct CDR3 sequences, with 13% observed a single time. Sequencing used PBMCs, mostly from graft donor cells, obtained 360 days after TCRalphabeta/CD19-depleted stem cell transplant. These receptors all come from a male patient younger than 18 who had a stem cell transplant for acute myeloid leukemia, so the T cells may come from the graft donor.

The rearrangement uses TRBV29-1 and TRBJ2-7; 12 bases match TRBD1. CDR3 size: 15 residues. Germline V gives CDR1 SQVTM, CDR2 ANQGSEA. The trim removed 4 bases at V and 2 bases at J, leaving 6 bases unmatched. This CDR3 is CSVVGQGAPTYEQYF. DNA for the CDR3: TGCAGCGTTGTGGGACAGGGGGCGCCAACCTACGAGCAGTACTTC.

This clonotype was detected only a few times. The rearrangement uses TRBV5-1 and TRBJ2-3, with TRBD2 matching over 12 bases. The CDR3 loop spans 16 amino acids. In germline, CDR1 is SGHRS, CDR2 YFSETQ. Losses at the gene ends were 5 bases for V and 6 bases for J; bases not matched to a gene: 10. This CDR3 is CASSYRLAGDMDTQYF. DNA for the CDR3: TGCGCCAGCAGTTACCGACTAGCGGGAGATATGGATACGCAGTATTTT.

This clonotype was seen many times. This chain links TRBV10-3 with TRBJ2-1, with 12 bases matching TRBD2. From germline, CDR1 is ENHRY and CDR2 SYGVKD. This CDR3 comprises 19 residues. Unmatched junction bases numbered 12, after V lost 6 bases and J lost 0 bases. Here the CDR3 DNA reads TGTGCCATCAGCCCCGGGACTAGCGGGTTAGGGAGCTCCTACAATGAGCAGTTCTTC. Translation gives CAISPGTSGLGSSYNEQFF.

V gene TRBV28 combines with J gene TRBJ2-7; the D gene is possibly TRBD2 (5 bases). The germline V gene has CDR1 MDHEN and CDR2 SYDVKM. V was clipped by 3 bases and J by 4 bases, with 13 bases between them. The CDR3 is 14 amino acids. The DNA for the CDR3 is TGTGCCAGCAGTTTCAACGGAGGAGCTTACGAGCAGTACTTC. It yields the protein CASSFNGGAYEQYF.

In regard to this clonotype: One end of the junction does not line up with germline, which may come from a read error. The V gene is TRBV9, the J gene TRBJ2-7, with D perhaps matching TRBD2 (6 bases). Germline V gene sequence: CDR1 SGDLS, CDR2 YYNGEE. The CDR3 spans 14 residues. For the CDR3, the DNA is TGTGCCAGCAGCGTCGGGACTTTCCCCTACGAGCGGTACTTC. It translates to CASSVGTFPYERYF.

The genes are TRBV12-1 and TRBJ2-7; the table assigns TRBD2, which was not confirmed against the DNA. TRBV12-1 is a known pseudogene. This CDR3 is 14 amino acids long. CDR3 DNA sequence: TGTGCCAGCAGCTGGGGGACTCACTCCTACGAGCAGTACTTC. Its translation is CASSWGTHSYEQYF.

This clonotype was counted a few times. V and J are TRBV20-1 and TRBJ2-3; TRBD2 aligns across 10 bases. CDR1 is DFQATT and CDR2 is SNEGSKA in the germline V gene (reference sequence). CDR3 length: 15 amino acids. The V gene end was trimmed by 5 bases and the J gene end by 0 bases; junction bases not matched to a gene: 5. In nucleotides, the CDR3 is TGCAGTGCTCGGACTAGCGGTCCTAGCACAGATACGCAGTATTTT. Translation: CSARTSGPSTDTQYF.

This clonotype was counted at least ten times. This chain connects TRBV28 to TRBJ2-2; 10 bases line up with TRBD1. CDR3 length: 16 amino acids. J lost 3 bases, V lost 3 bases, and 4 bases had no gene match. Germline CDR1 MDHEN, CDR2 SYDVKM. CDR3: CASSFPGTGDTGELFF. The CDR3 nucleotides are TGTGCCAGCAGTTTCCCCGGGACAGGGGACACCGGGGAGCTGTTTTTT.

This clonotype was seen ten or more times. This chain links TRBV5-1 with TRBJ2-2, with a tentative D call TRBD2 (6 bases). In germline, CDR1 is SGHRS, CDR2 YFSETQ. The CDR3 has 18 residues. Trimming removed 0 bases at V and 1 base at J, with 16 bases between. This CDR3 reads CASSLVGSRGLNTGELFF. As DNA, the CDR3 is TGCGCCAGCAGCTTGGTCGGTAGCCGGGGACTGAACACCGGGGAGCTGTTTTTT.

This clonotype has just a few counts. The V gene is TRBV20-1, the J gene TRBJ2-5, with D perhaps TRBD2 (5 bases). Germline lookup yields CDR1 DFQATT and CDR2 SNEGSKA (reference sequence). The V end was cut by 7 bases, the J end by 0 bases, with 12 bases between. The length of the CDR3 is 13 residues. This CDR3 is CSVLGKYQETQYF. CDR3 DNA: TGCAGTGTTCTCGGGAAGTACCAAGAGACCCAGTACTTC.

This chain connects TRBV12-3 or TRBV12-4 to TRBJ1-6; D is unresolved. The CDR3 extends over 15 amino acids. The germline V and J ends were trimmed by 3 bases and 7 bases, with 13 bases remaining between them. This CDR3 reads CASSLERGWNSPLHF. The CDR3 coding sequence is TGTGCCAGCAGTTTGGAGCGGGGTTGGAATTCACCCCTCCACTTT.

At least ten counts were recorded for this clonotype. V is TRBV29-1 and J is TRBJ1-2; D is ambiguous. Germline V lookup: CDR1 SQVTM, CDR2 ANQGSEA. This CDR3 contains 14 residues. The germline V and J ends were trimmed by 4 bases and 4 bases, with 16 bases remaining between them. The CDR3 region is CSVVEMRRGYGYTF. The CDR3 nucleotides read TGCAGCGTTGTAGAGATGCGACGGGGCTATGGCTACACCTTC.

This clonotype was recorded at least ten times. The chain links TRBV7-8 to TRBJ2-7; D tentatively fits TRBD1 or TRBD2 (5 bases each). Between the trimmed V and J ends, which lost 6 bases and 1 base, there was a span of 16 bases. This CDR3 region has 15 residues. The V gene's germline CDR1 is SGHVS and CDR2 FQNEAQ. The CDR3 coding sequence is TGTGCCAGCAGACTAGAAGCACAGGAATCCTACGAGCAGTACTTC. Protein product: CASRLEAQESYEQYF.

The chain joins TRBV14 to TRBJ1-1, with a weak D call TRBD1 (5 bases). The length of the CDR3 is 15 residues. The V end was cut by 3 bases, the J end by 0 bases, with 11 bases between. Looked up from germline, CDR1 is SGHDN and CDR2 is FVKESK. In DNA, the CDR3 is TGTGCCAGCAGCCATTCTGGGACGGTGAACACTGAAGCTTTCTTT. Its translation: CASSHSGTVNTEAFF. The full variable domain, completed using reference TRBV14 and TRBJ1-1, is EAGVTQFPSHSVIEKGQTVTLRCDPISGHDNLYWYRRVMGKEIKFLLHFVKESKQDESGMPNNRFLAERTGGTYSTLKVQPAELEDSGVYFCASSHSGTVNTEAFFGQGTRLTVV.

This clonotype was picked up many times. The CDR3 region is CASRPPGLVSPEQFF. In DNA form, the CDR3 reads TGTGCCAGCAGGCCCCCGGGACTAGTTTCCCCCGAGCAGTTCTTC. The chain recombines TRBV28 with TRBJ2-1; 8 nucleotides match TRBD2. CDR3 size: 15 residues. With 6 bases clipped from V and 10 bases from J, the junction kept 14 bases outside the gene matches. From germline, CDR1 is MDHEN and CDR2 SYDVKM.

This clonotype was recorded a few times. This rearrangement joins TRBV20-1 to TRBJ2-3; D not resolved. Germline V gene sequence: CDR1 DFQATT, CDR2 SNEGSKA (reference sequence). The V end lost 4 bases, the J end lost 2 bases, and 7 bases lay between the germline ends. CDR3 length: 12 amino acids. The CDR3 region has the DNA TGCAGTGCTAAGATTATCACAGATACGCAGTATTTT. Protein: CSAKIITDTQYF.

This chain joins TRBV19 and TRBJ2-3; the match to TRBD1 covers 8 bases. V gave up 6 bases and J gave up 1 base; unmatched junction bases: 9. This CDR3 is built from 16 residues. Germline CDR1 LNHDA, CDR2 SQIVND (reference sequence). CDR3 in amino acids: CASSLYGGQGTDTQYF. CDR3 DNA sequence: TGTGCCAGTAGCCTGTACGGGGGACAGGGCACAGATACGCAGTATTTT.

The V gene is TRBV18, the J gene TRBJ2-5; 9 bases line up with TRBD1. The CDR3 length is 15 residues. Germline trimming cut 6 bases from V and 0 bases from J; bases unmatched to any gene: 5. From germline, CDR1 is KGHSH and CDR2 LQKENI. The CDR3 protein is CASSGQGDNQETQYF. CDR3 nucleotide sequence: TGTGCCAGCTCGGGACAGGGAGATAACCAAGAGACCCAGTACTTC. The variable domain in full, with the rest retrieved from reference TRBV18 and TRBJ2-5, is NAGVMQNPRHLVRRRGQEARLRCSPMKGHSHVYWYRQLPEEGLKFMVYLQKENIIDESGMPKERFSAEFPKEGPSILRIQQVVRGDSAAYFCASSGQGDNQETQYFGPGTRLLVL.

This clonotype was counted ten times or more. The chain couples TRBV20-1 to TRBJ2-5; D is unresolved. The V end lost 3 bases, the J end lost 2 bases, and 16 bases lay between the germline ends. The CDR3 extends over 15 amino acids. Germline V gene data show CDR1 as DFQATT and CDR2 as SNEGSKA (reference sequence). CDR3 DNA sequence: TGCAGTGCTAGGAGGCTAGGCCCCCCACAAGAGACCCAGTACTTC. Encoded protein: CSARRLGPPQETQYF.

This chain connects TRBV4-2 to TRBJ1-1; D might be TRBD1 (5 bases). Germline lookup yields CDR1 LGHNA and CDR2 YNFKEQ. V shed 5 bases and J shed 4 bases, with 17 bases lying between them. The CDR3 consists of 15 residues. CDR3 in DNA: TGTGCCAGCAGCACTAGGACAAGGGTGAGCACTGAAGCTTTCTTT. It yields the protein CASSTRTRVSTEAFF.

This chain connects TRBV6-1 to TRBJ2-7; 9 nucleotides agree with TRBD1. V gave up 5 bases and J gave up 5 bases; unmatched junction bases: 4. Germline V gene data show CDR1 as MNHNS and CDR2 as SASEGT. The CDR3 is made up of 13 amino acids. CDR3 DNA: TGTGCCAGCAGTCGGGACAGGGAGAACGAGCAGTACTTC. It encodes CASSRDRENEQYF.